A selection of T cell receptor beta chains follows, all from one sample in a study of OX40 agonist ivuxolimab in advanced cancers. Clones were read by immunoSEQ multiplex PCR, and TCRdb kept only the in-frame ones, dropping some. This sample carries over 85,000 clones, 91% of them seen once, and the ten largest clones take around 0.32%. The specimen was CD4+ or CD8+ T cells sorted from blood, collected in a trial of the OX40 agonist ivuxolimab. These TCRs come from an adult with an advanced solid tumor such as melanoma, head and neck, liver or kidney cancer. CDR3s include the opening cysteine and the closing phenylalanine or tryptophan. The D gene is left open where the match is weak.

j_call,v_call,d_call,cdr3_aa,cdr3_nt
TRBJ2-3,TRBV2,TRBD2,CASRQGLALTSTDTQYF,TGTGCCAGCAGACAAGGACTAGCGCTTACTAGCACAGATACGCAGTATTTT
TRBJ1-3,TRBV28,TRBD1,CASSLKGQLRNTIYF,TGTGCCAGCAGTTTAAAGGGACAGCTTAGAAACACCATATATTTT
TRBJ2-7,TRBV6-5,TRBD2,CASSERGTRGGYF,TGTGCCAGCAGTGAACGAGGGACCCGGGGGGGGTACTTC
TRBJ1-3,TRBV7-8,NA,CASSRELGNTIYF,TGTGCCAGCAGCCGGGAACTGGGAAACACCATATATTTT
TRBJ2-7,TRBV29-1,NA,CSVGLAGEQYF,TGCAGCGTGGGTTTAGCTGGTGAGCAGTACTTC
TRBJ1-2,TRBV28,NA,CASEGGNRRGYTF,TGTGCCAGCGAGGGGGGCAATAGGAGGGGCTACACCTTC
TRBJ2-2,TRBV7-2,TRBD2,CASSPTSGRAGGELFF,TGTGCCAGCAGCCCTACTAGCGGGAGGGCGGGCGGGGAGCTGTTTTTT
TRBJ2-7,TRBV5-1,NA,CASSLGASVGGEQYF,TGCGCCAGCAGCTTGGGTGCCTCGGTGGGAGGCGAGCAGTACTTC
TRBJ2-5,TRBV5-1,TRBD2,CASSLAVSSGLRAQYF,TGCGCCAGCAGCTTGGCTGTCTCTAGCGGGCTAAGGGCCCAGTACTTC
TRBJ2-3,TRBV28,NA,CASTLGGTDTQYF,TGTGCCAGCACCCTCGGGGGCACAGATACGCAGTATTTT
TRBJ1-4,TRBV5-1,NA,CASSQTGSNEKLFF,TGCGCCAGCAGCCAGACAGGATCTAATGAAAAACTGTTTTTT
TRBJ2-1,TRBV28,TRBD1,CASSSGGLSYNEQFF,TGTGCCAGCAGTTCAGGGGGTCTCTCCTACAATGAGCAGTTCTTC
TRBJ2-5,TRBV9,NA,CASSVSRREQETQYF,TGTGCCAGCAGCGTAAGTAGGAGGGAGCAGGAGACCCAGTACTTC
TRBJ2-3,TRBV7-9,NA,CASSWDISTDTQYF,TGTGCCAGCAGCTGGGACATAAGCACAGATACGCAGTATTTT
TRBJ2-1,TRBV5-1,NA,CASSPQTSSNEQFF,TGCGCCAGCAGCCCTCAGACTAGTTCCAATGAGCAGTTCTTC
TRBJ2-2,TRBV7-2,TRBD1,CASSFSYRGQAGELFF,TGTGCCAGCAGCTTCTCTTACAGGGGGCAGGCCGGGGAGCTGTTTTTT